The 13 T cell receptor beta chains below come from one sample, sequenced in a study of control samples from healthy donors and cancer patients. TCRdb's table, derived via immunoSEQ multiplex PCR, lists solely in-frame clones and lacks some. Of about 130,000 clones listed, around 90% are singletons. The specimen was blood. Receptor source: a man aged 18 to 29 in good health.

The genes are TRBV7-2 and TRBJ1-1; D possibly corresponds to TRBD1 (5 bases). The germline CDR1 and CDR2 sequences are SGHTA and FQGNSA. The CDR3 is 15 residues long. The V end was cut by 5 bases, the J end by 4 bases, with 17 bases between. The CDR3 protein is CASSTSSGPGTEAFF. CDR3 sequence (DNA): TGTGCCAGCAGCACCTCGTCGGGGCCGGGCACTGAAGCTTTCTTT.

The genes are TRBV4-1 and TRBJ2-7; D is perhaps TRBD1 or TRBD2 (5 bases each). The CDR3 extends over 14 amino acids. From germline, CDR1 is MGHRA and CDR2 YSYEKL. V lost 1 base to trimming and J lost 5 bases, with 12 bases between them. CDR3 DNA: TGCGCCAGCAGCCAAGTTGGGGGTCGGCACGAGCAGTACTTC. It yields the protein CASSQVGGRHEQYF.

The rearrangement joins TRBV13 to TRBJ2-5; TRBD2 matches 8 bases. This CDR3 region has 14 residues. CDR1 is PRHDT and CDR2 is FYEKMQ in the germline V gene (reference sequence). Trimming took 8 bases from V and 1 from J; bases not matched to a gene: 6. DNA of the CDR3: TGTGCCAGCGGGACTAGAGGCCTCCAAGAGACCCAGTACTTC. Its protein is CASGTRGLQETQYF.

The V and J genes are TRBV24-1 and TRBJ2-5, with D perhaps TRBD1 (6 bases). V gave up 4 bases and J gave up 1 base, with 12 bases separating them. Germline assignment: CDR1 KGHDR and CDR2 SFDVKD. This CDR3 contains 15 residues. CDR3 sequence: CATSEDSNTQETQYF. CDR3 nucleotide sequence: TGTGCCACCAGTGAGGACAGTAATACCCAAGAGACCCAGTACTTC.

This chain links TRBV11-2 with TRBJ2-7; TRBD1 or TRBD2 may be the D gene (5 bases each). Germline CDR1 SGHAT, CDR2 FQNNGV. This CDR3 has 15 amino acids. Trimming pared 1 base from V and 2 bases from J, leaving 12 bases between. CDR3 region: CASSLVGTWAYEQYF. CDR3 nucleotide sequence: TGTGCCAGCAGCTTAGTAGGGACCTGGGCCTACGAGCAGTACTTC.

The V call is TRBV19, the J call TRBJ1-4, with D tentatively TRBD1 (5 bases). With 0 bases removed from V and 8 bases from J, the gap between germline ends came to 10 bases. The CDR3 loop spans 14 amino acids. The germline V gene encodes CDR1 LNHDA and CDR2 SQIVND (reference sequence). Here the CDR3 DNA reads TGTGCCAGTAGTATAGAGACAGAGGGCGAAAAACTGTTTTTT. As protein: CASSIETEGEKLFF.

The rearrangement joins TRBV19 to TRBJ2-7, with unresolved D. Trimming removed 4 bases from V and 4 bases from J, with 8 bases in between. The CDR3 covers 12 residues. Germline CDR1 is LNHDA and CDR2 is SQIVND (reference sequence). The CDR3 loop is CASSTAGYEQYF. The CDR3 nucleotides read TGTGCCAGTAGTACCGCAGGATACGAGCAGTACTTC.

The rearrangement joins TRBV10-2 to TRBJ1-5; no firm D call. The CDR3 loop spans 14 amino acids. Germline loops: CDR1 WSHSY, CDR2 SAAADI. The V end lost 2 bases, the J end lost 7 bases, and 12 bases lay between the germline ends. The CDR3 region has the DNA TGCGCCAGCAGTGAGGTGCGGTCTGGACAGCCCCAGCATTTT. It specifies CASSEVRSGQPQHF.

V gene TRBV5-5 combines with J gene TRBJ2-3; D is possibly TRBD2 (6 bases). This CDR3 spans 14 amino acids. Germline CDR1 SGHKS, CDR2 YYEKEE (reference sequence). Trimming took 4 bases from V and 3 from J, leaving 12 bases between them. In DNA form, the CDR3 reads TGTGCCAGCAGCGGACGGGAGAGTACAGATACGCAGTATTTT. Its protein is CASSGRESTDTQYF.

The CDR3 nucleotides read TGTGCCAGCAGCGATAGTGGCTACGAGCAGTACGTC. Translated: CASSDSGYEQYV. V usage is TRBV7-9 and J usage is TRBJ2-7; D call uncertain. Germline V gives CDR1 SEHNR, CDR2 FQNEAQ (reference sequence). The V and J ends lost 5 bases and 3 bases respectively, with 8 bases between them. This CDR3 contains 12 residues.

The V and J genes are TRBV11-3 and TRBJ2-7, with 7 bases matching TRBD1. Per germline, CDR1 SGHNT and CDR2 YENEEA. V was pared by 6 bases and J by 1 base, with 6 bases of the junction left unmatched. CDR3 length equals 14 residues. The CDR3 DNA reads TGTGCCAGCAGTTGGGACAGTCTTTCCTACGAGCAGTACGTC. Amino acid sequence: CASSWDSLSYEQYV.

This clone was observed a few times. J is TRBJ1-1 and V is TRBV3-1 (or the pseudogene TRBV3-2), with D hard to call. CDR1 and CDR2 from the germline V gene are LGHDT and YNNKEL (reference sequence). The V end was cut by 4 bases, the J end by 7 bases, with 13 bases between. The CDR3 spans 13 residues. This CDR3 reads CASSLRPTLEAFF. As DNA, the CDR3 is TGTGCCAGCAGCCTCCGGCCTACTCTTGAAGCTTTCTTT.

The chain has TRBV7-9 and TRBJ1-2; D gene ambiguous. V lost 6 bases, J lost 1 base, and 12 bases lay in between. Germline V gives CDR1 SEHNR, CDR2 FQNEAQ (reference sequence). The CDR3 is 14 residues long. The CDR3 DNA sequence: TGTGCCAGCAGTTCTTCTGGGGTTAACTATGGCTACACCTTC. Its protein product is CASSSSGVNYGYTF.